This is a list of T cell receptor beta chains from one sample in a study of blood T cells in healthy people across ages. Each CDR3 protein gets one entry after TCRdb re-called the 5' RACE reads with MiXCR. The sample yields 1.6 million or so distinct CDR3 sequences, around 35% seen once. The sequencing input was blood. The origin of the receptors is a woman aged 25 to 39 in good health. CDR3s include the opening cysteine and the closing phenylalanine or tryptophan. Each record gives: V gene, J gene, D gene, clone size, CDR3 DNA, CDR3 protein. A D gene is named only where the DNA matches it firmly. Clone sizes are given selectively: once, few, many, or a class where the clone is expanded.

v_gene: TRBV7-2; j_gene: TRBJ2-4; d_gene: -; abundance: few; CDR3nt: TGTGCCAGCAGCGTAAATGAGGGAGCCAAAAACATTCAGTACTTC; CDR3aa: CASSVNEGAKNIQYF
v_gene: TRBV20-1; j_gene: TRBJ2-1; d_gene: -; abundance: -; CDR3nt: TGCAGTGCCCCCGCCGGATACAATGAGCAGTTCTTC; CDR3aa: CSAPAGYNEQFF
v_gene: TRBV9; j_gene: TRBJ2-1; d_gene: TRBD2; abundance: -; CDR3nt: TGTGCCAGCAGCGTAGGGGGACTAGCGGGGGTCTCCTACAATGAGCAGTTCTTC; CDR3aa: CASSVGGLAGVSYNEQFF
v_gene: TRBV7-3; j_gene: TRBJ1-1; d_gene: -; abundance: few; CDR3nt: TGTGCCAGCAGCTTAAACGGTTTAAAGGACACTGAAGCTTTCTTT; CDR3aa: CASSLNGLKDTEAFF
v_gene: TRBV4-1; j_gene: TRBJ2-6; d_gene: TRBD1; abundance: -; CDR3nt: TGCGCCAGCAGCCCGATGGGACAGGGACACAATGAGGTCCTGACTTTC; CDR3aa: CASSPMGQGHNEVLTF
v_gene: TRBV20-1; j_gene: TRBJ2-5; d_gene: -; abundance: -; CDR3nt: TGCAGTGCTGGAAATTTACAGGAAGAGACCCAGTACTTC; CDR3aa: CSAGNLQEETQYF
v_gene: TRBV5-1; j_gene: TRBJ2-1; d_gene: TRBD2; abundance: -; CDR3nt: TGCGCCAGCAGGGGGGAGACTAGCGGCCCCTATAATGAGCAGTTCTTC; CDR3aa: CASRGETSGPYNEQFF
v_gene: TRBV2; j_gene: TRBJ2-5; d_gene: TRBD2; abundance: few; CDR3nt: TGTGCCAGCAGTGAAGGTCCTAGCGGGGGGAAGACCCAGTACTTC; CDR3aa: CASSEGPSGGKTQYF
v_gene: TRBV14; j_gene: TRBJ2-3; d_gene: -; abundance: -; CDR3nt: TGTGCCAGCAGCCAAGGACGGTTAAGCACAGATACGCAGTATTTT; CDR3aa: CASSQGRLSTDTQYF
v_gene: TRBV10-3; j_gene: TRBJ1-6; d_gene: TRBD1; abundance: few; CDR3nt: TGTGCCATCAGTGCGGACAGGGTGAATAATTCACCCCTCCACTTT; CDR3aa: CAISADRVNNSPLHF
v_gene: TRBV11-2; j_gene: TRBJ1-2; d_gene: -; abundance: -; CDR3nt: TGTGCCAGCAGCATCAGGGGTGGCTACACCTTC; CDR3aa: CASSIRGGYTF
v_gene: TRBV6-6; j_gene: TRBJ1-5; d_gene: -; abundance: -; CDR3nt: TGTGCCAGCACCGACCTAATTTCCATGGACAATCAGCCCCAGCATTTT; CDR3aa: CASTDLISMDNQPQHF
v_gene: TRBV13; j_gene: TRBJ2-3; d_gene: -; abundance: -; CDR3nt: TGTGCCAGCACTATTCTGGATACGCAGTATTTT; CDR3aa: CASTILDTQYF
v_gene: TRBV7-8; j_gene: TRBJ1-1; d_gene: -; abundance: -; CDR3nt: TGTGCCAGCAGCCCAACATCTAACACTGAAGCTTTCTTT; CDR3aa: CASSPTSNTEAFF
v_gene: TRBV3-1; j_gene: TRBJ2-1; d_gene: TRBD2; abundance: -; CDR3nt: TGTGCCAGCAGCCGAGCCACGGGGGGGCCTGGTAATGAGCAGTTCTTC; CDR3aa: CASSRATGGPGNEQFF
v_gene: TRBV5-1; j_gene: TRBJ2-2; d_gene: -; abundance: -; CDR3nt: TGCGCCAGCAGCTTCGAGATCACCGGGGAGCTGTTTTTT; CDR3aa: CASSFEITGELFF
v_gene: TRBV5-6; j_gene: TRBJ2-5; d_gene: -; abundance: few; CDR3nt: TGTGCCAGCAGCTTAGGTTCTTTGGGCGATCGGTACCAAGAGACCCAGTACTTC; CDR3aa: CASSLGSLGDRYQETQYF
v_gene: TRBV3-1; j_gene: TRBJ2-7; d_gene: TRBD2; abundance: -; CDR3nt: TGTGCCAGCAGCCACACAAGCAGCGGGGGCCGCGAGCAGTACTTC; CDR3aa: CASSHTSSGGREQYF
v_gene: TRBV4-2; j_gene: TRBJ2-1; d_gene: -; abundance: few; CDR3nt: TGTGCCAGCAGCCAAGGTTGGGATGGGAATGAGCAGTTCTTC; CDR3aa: CASSQGWDGNEQFF
v_gene: TRBV25-1; j_gene: TRBJ2-7; d_gene: TRBD1; abundance: -; CDR3nt: TGTGCCAGCAGCCGACAGGGGCGGGGCGAGCAGTACTTC; CDR3aa: CASSRQGRGEQYF
v_gene: TRBV3-1; j_gene: TRBJ2-7; d_gene: -; abundance: -; CDR3nt: TGTGCCAGCAGCCAAGGGAGTGGCAGGGTCCACGAGCAGTACTTC; CDR3aa: CASSQGSGRVHEQYF
v_gene: TRBV29-1; j_gene: TRBJ2-5; d_gene: -; abundance: many; CDR3nt: TGCAGCGTTCGGGGCACCCAAGAGACCCAGTACTTC; CDR3aa: CSVRGTQETQYF
v_gene: TRBV27; j_gene: TRBJ2-3; d_gene: -; abundance: few; CDR3nt: TGTGCCAGCAGTTCGCCCGCAGAGACTAGTAGCGCGCAGTATTTT; CDR3aa: CASSSPAETSSAQYF
v_gene: TRBV7-7; j_gene: TRBJ1-1; d_gene: -; abundance: -; CDR3nt: TGTGCCAGCAGCTCGACGGAAGACAGGACGCGATGGAGAAACACTGAAGCTTTCTTT; CDR3aa: CASSSTEDRTRWRNTEAFF
v_gene: TRBV28; j_gene: TRBJ2-3; d_gene: -; abundance: few; CDR3nt: TGTGCCAGCACGGCTAGGGGTACGCAGTATTTT; CDR3aa: CASTARGTQYF
v_gene: TRBV9; j_gene: TRBJ2-3; d_gene: -; abundance: few; CDR3nt: TGTGCCAGCAGCGTAGCGGGGGTTAGCACAGATACGCAGTATTTT; CDR3aa: CASSVAGVSTDTQYF